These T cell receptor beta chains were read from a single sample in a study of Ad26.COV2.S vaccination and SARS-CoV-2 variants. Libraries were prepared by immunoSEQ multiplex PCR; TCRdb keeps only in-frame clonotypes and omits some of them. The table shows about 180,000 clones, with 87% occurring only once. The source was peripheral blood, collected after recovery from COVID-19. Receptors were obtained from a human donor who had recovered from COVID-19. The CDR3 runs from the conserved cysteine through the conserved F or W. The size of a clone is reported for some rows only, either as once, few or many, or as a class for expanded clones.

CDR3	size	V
CASSQVPTANEQFF	.	TRBV4-1
CASSLSQLYEQYF	.	TRBV7-9
CASSLASGTSGTGELFF	.	TRBV5-1
CASSLAGQGVTYNSPLHF	.	TRBV28
CASSIGQGYITNYGYTF	.	TRBV19
CASGTVSNQPQHF	few	TRBV2
CASSVGGQGNEKLFF	.	TRBV9
CAIGQGETQYF	.	TRBV10-3
CASSLGGTETQYF	.	TRBV7-9
CASSPGQFNTEAFF	.	TRBV14
CASSPQMGGELFF	.	TRBV6-6
CASSSRGEATDTQYF	.	TRBV19
CAWRQGAANDNQPQHF	.	TRBV30
CASSLGTGTSGTGELFF	.	TRBV5-1
CASTVSGTSGNEQFF	.	TRBV5-6
CASSQRAGGRYEQYF	.	TRBV23-1
CAWNNGEAEAFF	.	TRBV30
CASSVGLAGDVRNEQYF	.	TRBV7-2
CSVITGGNQPQHF	.	TRBV29-1
CASSPPQGSYPSLSTDTQYF	.	TRBV18
CASSFRAGGHEQFF	.	TRBV7-2
CASSQDGGVLDSPLHF	.	TRBV4-1
CASSQVATLSYNEQFF	.	TRBV3-1/TRBV3-2
CASTDAGQGLGGSGYTF	.	TRBV3-1/TRBV3-2
CASSHPGVSYNEQFF	.	TRBV4-1
CASSYSGGSIETQYF	.	TRBV6-2/TRBV6-3
CASSLVLDGRFPNEQFF	.	TRBV5-4